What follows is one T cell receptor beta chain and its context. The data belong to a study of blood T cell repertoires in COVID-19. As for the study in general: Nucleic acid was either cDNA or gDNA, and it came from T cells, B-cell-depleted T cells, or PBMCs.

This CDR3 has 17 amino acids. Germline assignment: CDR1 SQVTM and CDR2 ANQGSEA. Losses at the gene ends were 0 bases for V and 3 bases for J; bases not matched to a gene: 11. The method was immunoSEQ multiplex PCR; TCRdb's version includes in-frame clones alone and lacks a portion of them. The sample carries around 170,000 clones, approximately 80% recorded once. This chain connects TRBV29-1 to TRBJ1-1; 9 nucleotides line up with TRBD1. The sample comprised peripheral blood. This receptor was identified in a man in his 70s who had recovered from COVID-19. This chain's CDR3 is CSVEEVSAGQGDTEAFF. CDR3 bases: TGCAGCGTTGAAGAAGTTTCGGCGGGACAGGGCGACACTGAAGCTTTCTTT.